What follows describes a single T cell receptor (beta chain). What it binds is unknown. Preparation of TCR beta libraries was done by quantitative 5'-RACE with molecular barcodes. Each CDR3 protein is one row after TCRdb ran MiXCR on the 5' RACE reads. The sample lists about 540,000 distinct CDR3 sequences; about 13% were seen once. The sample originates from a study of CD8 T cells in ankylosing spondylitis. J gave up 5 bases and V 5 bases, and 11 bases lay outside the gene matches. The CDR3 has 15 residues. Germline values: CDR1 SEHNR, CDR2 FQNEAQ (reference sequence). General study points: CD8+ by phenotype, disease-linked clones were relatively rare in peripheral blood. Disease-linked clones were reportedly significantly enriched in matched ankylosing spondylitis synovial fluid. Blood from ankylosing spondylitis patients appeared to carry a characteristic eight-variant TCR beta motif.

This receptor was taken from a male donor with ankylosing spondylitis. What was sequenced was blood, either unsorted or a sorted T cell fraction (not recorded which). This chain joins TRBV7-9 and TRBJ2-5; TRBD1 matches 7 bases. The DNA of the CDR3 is TGTGCCAGCAGCCCGGTAGGGGGCCTCGGGGAGACCCAGTACTTC. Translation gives CASSPVGGLGETQYF.